This T cell receptor beta chain was identified during a study of CXCR3 chemokines and chemotherapy response in bladder cancer (dated by TCRdb to 2022 to 2024). Looking at the study overall: The study set out to examine whether the activity of the CXCR3 chemokine system within tumors predicted response to chemotherapy in human bladder cancer.

This clonotype was seen ten or more times. The target of this receptor is not known. No much larger clonotype is one base removed from it; base qualities were not supplied. The method was PCR. The sequencing machine was an Illumina HiSeq 2500. Using fastp trimming at Q25 and MiXCR clonotype assembly, TCRdb reanalyzed the public sequencing data and kept in-frame beta chains. One record per CDR3 amino acid sequence lists the most common genes and DNA. In all, the sample holds approximately 280 distinct CDR3 sequences, and roughly 15% of those were seen once. The ten largest clonotypes hold 30% to 40% of the sample. Sample collection occurred from a patient whose treatment included neoadjuvant chemotherapy. The clonotype originates from a human donor with bladder cancer that did not respond to neoadjuvant chemotherapy.

The CDR3 protein sequence reads: CASSGGQTSYEQYF. At the DNA level, the sequence is TGTGCCAGCAGCGGGGGACAGACTAGCTACGAGCAGTACTTC. This chain is built from TRBV2 and TRBJ2-7, and TRBD1 may be the D gene, going by 7 matching bases. The germline V gene yields SNHLY for CDR1 and FYNNEI for CDR2. The CDR3 goes from the cysteine to the phenylalanine over 14 residues. Solely the CDR3 DNA is kept, with 42 bases framed from the first base. Relative to germline, V is 6 bases shorter and J is 3 bases shorter, with 15 bases between their ends.